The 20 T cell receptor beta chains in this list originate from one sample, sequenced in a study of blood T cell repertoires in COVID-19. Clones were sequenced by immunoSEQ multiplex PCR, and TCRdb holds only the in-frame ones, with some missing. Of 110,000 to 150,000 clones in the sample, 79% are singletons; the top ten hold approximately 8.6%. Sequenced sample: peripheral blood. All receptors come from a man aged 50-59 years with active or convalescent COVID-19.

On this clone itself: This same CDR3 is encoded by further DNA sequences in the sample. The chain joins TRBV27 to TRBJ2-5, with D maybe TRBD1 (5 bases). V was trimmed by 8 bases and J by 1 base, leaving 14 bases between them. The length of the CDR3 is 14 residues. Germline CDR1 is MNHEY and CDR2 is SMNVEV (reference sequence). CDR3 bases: TGTGCCAGCTCCTCAAGGGGCGGCCAAGAGACCCAGTACTTC. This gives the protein CASSSRGGQETQYF.

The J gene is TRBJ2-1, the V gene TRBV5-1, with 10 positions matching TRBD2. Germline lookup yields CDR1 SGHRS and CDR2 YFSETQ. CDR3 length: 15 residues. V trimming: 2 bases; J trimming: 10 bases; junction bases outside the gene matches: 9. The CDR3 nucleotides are TGCGCCAGCAGCTTTGGGGCTAGCGGGAGCTCGGAGCAGTTCTTC. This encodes CASSFGASGSSEQFF. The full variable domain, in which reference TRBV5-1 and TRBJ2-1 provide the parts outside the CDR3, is KAGVTQTPRYLIKTRGQQVTLSCSPISGHRSVSWYQQTPGQGLQFLFEYFSETQRNKGNFPGRFSGRQFSNSRSEMNVSTLELGDSALYLCASSFGASGSSEQFFGPGTRLTVL.

In nucleotides, the CDR3 is TGTGCCAGCAGCTTCTCCGGGACAGGGGGTGTTGGCTACACCTTC. Protein: CASSFSGTGGVGYTF. This sequence joins TRBV5-8 and TRBJ1-2, with 11 positions matching TRBD1. The V and J ends lost 2 bases and 7 bases, in that order; junction bases with no gene match: 7. CDR1 is SGHTS and CDR2 is YDEGEE in the germline V gene. The CDR3 is 15 residues long.

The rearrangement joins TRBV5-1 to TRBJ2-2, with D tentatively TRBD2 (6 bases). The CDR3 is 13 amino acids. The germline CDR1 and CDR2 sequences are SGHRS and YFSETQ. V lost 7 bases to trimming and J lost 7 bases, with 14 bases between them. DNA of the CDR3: TGCGCCAGCGGCGACAACGGGGGCGGGGAGCTGTTTTTT. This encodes CASGDNGGGELFF.

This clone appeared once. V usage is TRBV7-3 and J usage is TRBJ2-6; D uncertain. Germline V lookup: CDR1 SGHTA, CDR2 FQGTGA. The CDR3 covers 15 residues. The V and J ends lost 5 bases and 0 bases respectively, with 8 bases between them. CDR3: CASSPVVSGANVLTF. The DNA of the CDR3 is TGTGCCAGCAGCCCGGTCGTCTCTGGGGCCAACGTCCTGACTTTC.

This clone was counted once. In DNA, the CDR3 is TGTGCCAGTAGTATTCGGAGGGGCGGGGATGAGCAGTTCTTC. It is translated as CASSIRRGGDEQFF. This chain links TRBV19 with TRBJ2-1, with D possibly being TRBD2 (6 bases). The germline V gene has CDR1 LNHDA and CDR2 SQIVND (reference sequence). This CDR3 is built from 14 residues. Trimming took 3 bases from V and 8 from J, leaving 14 bases between them.

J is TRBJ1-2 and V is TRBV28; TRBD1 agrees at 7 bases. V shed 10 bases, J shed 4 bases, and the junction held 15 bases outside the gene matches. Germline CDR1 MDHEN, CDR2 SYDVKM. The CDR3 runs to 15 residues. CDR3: CATLARTGRGYGYTF. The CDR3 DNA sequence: TGTGCCACCCTTGCTCGGACAGGACGGGGCTATGGCTACACCTTC.

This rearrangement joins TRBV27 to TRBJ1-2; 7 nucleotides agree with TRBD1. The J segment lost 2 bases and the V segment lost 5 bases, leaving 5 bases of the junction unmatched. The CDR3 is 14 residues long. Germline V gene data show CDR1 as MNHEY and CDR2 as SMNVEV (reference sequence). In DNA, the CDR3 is TGTGCCAGCAGTCCGGGACAGTTAAACTATGGCTACACCTTC. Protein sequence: CASSPGQLNYGYTF.

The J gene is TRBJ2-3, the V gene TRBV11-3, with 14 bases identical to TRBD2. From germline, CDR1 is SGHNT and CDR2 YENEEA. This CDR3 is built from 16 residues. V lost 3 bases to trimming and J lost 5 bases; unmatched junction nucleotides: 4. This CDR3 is CASSLGLAGDGDTQYF. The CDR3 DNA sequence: TGTGCCAGCAGCTTGGGACTAGCGGGAGATGGAGATACGCAGTATTTT.

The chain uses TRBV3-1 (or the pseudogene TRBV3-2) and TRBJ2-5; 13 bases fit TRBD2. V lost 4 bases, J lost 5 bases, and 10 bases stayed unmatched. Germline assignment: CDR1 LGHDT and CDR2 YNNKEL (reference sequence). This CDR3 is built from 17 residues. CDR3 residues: CASSLGLAGASRETQYF. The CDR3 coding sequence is TGTGCCAGCAGCCTTGGACTAGCGGGAGCCTCGCGGGAGACCCAGTACTTC.

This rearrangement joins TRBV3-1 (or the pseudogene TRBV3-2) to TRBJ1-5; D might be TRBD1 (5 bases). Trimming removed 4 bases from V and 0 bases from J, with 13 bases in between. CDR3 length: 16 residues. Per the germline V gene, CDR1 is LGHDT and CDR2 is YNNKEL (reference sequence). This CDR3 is CASSPPGGYSNQPQHF. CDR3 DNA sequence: TGTGCCAGCAGCCCTCCCGGGGGTTATAGCAATCAGCCCCAGCATTTT.

For the CDR3, the DNA is TGTGCCAGCAGCTCACAGGGGGGTAGGGAAAAACTGTTTTTT. Protein: CASSSQGGREKLFF. The chain couples TRBV3-1 (or the pseudogene TRBV3-2) to TRBJ1-4; 8 positions match TRBD1. Trimming took 5 bases from V and 8 from J; bases not matched to a gene: 7. Germline V gene sequence: CDR1 LGHDT, CDR2 YNNKEL (reference sequence). There are 14 residues in the CDR3.

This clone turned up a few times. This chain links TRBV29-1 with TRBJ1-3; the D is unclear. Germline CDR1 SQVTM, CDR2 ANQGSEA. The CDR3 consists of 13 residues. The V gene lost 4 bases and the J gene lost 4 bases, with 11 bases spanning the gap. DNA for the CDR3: TGCAGCGTTGGAACAGTATCCGGAAACACCATATATTTT. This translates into CSVGTVSGNTIYF.

CDR3 in amino acids: CASSPWTGYGMNTEAFF. The CDR3 region has the DNA TGTGCCAGCAGTCCGTGGACAGGGTACGGGATGAACACTGAAGCTTTCTTT. V gene TRBV28 combines with J gene TRBJ1-1, with 8 bases fitting TRBD1. CDR3 length equals 17 residues. Germline trimming cut 5 bases from V and 0 bases from J; bases unmatched to any gene: 11. Per germline, CDR1 MDHEN and CDR2 SYDVKM.

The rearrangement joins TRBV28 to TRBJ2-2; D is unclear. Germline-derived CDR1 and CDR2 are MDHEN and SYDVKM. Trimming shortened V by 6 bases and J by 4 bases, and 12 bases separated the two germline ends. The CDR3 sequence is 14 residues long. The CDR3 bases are TGTGCCAGCAGGGCTGGAGTGCTCACCGGGGAGCTGTTTTTT. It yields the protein CASRAGVLTGELFF. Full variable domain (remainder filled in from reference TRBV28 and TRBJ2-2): DVKVTQSSRYLVKRTGEKVFLECVQDMDHENMFWYRQDPGLGLRLIYFSYDVKMKEKGDIPEGYSVSREKKERFSLILESASTNQTSMYLCASRAGVLTGELFFGEGSRLTVL.

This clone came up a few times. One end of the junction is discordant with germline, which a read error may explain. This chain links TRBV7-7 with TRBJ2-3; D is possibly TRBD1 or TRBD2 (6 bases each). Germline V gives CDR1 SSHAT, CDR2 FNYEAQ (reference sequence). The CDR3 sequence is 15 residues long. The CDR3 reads CASRGEPWDSDTQYF. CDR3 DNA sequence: TGTGCTAGCAGGGGAGAGCCGTGGGACTCAGATACGCAGTATTTT.

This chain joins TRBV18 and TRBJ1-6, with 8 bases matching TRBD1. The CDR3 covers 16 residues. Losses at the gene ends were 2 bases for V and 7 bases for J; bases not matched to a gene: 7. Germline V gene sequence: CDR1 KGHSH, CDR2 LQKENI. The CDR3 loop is CASSPIPDRVNSPLHF. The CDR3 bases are TGTGCCAGCTCACCAATTCCGGACAGGGTCAATTCACCCCTCCACTTT.

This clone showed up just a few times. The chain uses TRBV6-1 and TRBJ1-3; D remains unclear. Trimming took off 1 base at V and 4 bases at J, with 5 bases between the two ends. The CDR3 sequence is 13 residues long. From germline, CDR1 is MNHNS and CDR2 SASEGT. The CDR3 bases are TGTGCCAGCAGTGAAGGTCCAGGAAACACCATATATTTT. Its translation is CASSEGPGNTIYF.

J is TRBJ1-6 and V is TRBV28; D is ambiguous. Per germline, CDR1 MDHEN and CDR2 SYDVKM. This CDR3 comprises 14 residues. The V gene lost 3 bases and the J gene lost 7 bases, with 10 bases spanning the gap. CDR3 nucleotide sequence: TGTGCCAGCAGTTTTCTGGGCGGGAATTCACCCCTCCACTTT. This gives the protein CASSFLGGNSPLHF.

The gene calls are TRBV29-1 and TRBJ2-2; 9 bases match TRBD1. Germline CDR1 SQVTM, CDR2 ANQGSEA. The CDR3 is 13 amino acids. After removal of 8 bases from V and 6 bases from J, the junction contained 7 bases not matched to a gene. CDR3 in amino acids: CSHRDRESGELFF. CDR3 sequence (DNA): TGCAGCCATCGGGACAGGGAATCCGGGGAGCTGTTTTTT.